Below, one TCR beta chain is given with its context. Clinical histories supplied by participants themselves formed the basis of cohort assignment. Exposed volunteers were people who met a COVID-19 case within 2 weeks before study entry. This sample was taken from a study of blood T cell repertoires in COVID-19. As for the study in general: Whether acute or convalescent, the COVID-19 samples came from the United States, Italy and Spain. The cDNA or gDNA used as material had been derived from T cells, B-cell-depleted T cells, or PBMCs.

This CDR3 comprises 15 residues. Losses at the gene ends were 4 bases for V and 6 bases for J; bases not matched to a gene: 4. Germline-derived CDR1 and CDR2 are LGHNA and YNFKEQ. The method was immunoSEQ multiplex PCR; TCRdb's version includes in-frame clones alone and lacks a portion of them. The table records a few hundred thousand clones, about 88% of them present only once. V and J are TRBV4-2 and TRBJ1-5; 12 nucleotides agree with TRBD1. The TCR comes from a woman aged 25 to 45 who had been exposed to COVID-19. Sequences were obtained from PBMCs or T cells enriched from blood (not recorded which). The CDR3 region is CASSPGQGAGQPQHF. For the CDR3, the DNA is TGTGCCAGCAGCCCGGGACAGGGGGCTGGTCAGCCCCAGCATTTT.